The 3 T cell receptor beta chains below come from one sample, sequenced in a study of T-cell memory formation after mild COVID-19 (dated by TCRdb to about 2021). Library preparation used 5' RACE. This sample was sequenced with an Illumina NovaSeq 6000. TCRdb reprocessing: public reads trimmed at Q25 with fastp, clones called with MiXCR, in-frame beta chains kept. Every CDR3 protein is listed once, alongside the most common genes and DNA of its rows. In this sample the table shows about half a million distinct CDR3 sequences, around a sixth of which occur a single time. Of the sample, over 9% is held by the ten largest clones. What was sequenced was PBMCs or a T cell subset sorted from them (not recorded which). The receptors shown here come from an adult woman who had mild COVID-19 (a few samples of this study predate the infection). The sample titles of this study are shuffled in the database, so cell type and time point are left out; the donor was told from shared clones.

The table lists this clonotype with a few counts. The chain joins TRBV5-1 to TRBJ2-7; D is perhaps TRBD2 (6 bases). Per germline, CDR1 SGHRS and CDR2 YFSETQ. Deletions cut 1 base from V and 6 bases from J, with 14 bases between. The CDR3 covers 14 residues. The CDR3 reads CASSLSSETLEQYF. CDR3 coding DNA: TGCGCCAGCAGCTTGTCTAGCGAAACCCTCGAGCAGTACTTC.

The rearrangement joins TRBV14 to TRBJ2-1; no definite D call. This CDR3 region has 14 residues. Germline V lookup: CDR1 SGHDN, CDR2 FVKESK. Trimming stripped 2 bases from V and 7 bases from J, with 12 bases between. In DNA form, the CDR3 reads TGTGCCAGCAGCCAAAGTTGGGGTTGGAATGAGCAGTTCTTC. This codes for CASSQSWGWNEQFF.

The rearrangement links TRBV7-8 to TRBJ2-3, with 7 nucleotides matching TRBD2. The trim removed 5 bases at V and 2 bases at J, leaving 10 bases unmatched. The CDR3 consists of 16 residues. Germline-derived CDR1 and CDR2 are SGHVS and FQNEAQ. CDR3 bases: TGTGCCAGCAGCCCCGAGGTGGGGGGGACCACAGATACGCAGTATTTT. Translation: CASSPEVGGTTDTQYF.